Presented here are 8 T cell receptor beta chains from one specimen sequenced in a study of Ad26.COV2.S vaccination and SARS-CoV-2 variants. Repertoires were generated with immunoSEQ multiplex PCR, while TCRdb's copy carries only in-frame clones and drops some. The sample comprises around 450,000 clones, around 90% of which are singletons, and 12% rests with the top ten. Treatment in this sample: some 20 received Ad26.COV2.S at low or high dose, single or two shots; roughly five received placebo; per-sample allocation not given. After the first vaccine or placebo injection, samples were drawn on day 63. Source: peripheral blood, taken in a trial of Ad26.COV2.S vaccine versus placebo. The receptors stem from a person aged 18-60 years who received the Ad26.COV2.S COVID-19 vaccine or a placebo.

The sample holds one count of this clone. This chain connects TRBV5-5 to TRBJ1-5; D unclear. Trimming took off 0 bases at V and 5 bases at J, with 3 bases between the two ends. The germline V gene has CDR1 SGHKS and CDR2 YYEKEE (reference sequence). The CDR3 is made up of 12 amino acids. CDR3 in DNA: TGTGCCAGCAGCTTGGAAGATCAGCCCCAGCATTTT. This codes for CASSLEDQPQHF.

The chain has TRBV2 and TRBJ2-1; TRBD1 aligns across 8 bases. V dropped 4 bases and J dropped 13; count of bases not matched to a gene: 3. Germline V gene lookup returns CDR1 SNHLY and CDR2 FYNNEI. CDR3 length: 11 residues. The CDR3 loop reads CASSGTGSQFF. The DNA for the CDR3 is TGTGCCAGCAGTGGGACAGGGAGCCAGTTCTTC.

The V call is TRBV12-3 or TRBV12-4, the J call TRBJ2-3, with D perhaps TRBD1 (5 bases). The CDR3 length is 12 residues. V was trimmed by 6 bases and J by 11 bases, leaving 15 bases between them. The CDR3 reads CASRENFQGQYF. CDR3 coding DNA: TGTGCCAGCAGGGAAAACTTTCAGGGGCAGTATTTT.

This chain connects TRBV18 to TRBJ1-2; TRBD1 matches at 7 bases. Germline CDR1 and CDR2: KGHSH and LQKENI. The CDR3 is 15 residues long. V shed 2 bases and J 3 bases; nucleotides not matched to a gene: 6. The CDR3 here is CASSPSDRAYYGYTF. The CDR3 nucleotides are TGTGCCAGCTCACCAAGCGACAGGGCCTACTATGGCTACACCTTC. Combining the CDR3 with reference TRBV18 and TRBJ1-2 gives the whole variable domain NAGVMQNPRHLVRRRGQEARLRCSPMKGHSHVYWYRQLPEEGLKFMVYLQKENIIDESGMPKERFSAEFPKEGPSILRIQQVVRGDSAAYFCASSPSDRAYYGYTFGSGTRLTVV.

J is TRBJ2-3 and V is TRBV19, with unresolved D. Deletions cut 5 bases from V and 4 bases from J, with 10 bases between. The CDR3 is 13 amino acids. Germline lookup yields CDR1 LNHDA and CDR2 SQIVND (reference sequence). The CDR3 is CASSLTDPDTQYF. CDR3 DNA sequence: TGTGCCAGTAGTCTTACGGATCCAGATACGCAGTATTTT.

The chain recombines TRBV28 with TRBJ1-2; D is unclear. V shed 8 bases and J shed 4 bases, with 17 bases lying between them. This CDR3 comprises 14 residues. The germline gives CDR1 MDHEN, CDR2 SYDVKM. The CDR3 protein is CASSSSAPTYGYTF. As DNA, the CDR3 is TGTGCCAGCTCCTCCTCTGCCCCGACCTATGGCTACACCTTC.

The chain carries TRBV28 and TRBJ2-1; 12 positions match TRBD2. The CDR3 spans 14 residues. J was trimmed by 9 bases and V by 7 bases; bases with no gene match: 7. Germline-derived CDR1 and CDR2 are MDHEN and SYDVKM. The CDR3 protein is CASNLAGGPSEQFF. The CDR3 DNA follows: TGTGCCAGCAATCTAGCGGGAGGGCCCAGTGAGCAGTTCTTC.

In this sample, this clone turned up once. The chain combines TRBV11-2 with TRBJ2-2; 8 nucleotides agree with TRBD2. The CDR3 loop spans 15 amino acids. Germline CDR1 SGHAT, CDR2 FQNNGV. V shed 5 bases, J shed 4 bases, and the junction held 6 bases outside the gene matches. The CDR3 DNA reads as TGTGCCAGCAGCCTAAGCGGGGGCCTCACCGGGGAGCTGTTTTTT. Translated: CASSLSGGLTGELFF.